This T cell receptor beta chain originates from a study of blood T cells in healthy people across ages. Study conclusions and caveats: Comparison with aged donors showed that long-lived donors had more naive CD4+ cells and higher diversity.

The CDR3 spans 14 residues. The germline CDR1 and CDR2 sequences are MNHEY and SVGAGI. Trimming at V came to 6 bases and at J to 5 bases, leaving 7 bases not matched to a gene. Using a J-beta primer mix together with a sample-barcoded 5' primer, a second PCR was run for about 6 to 12 cycles. TCRdb ran MiXCR on the 5' RACE reads and lists one entry per CDR3 protein. Of about 830,000 distinct CDR3 sequences in the sample, 60% to 80% are singletons; the top ten hold about a quarter. Worth noting for this clonotype: Its antigen is undetermined.

The origin of this receptor is a man aged 25-45 years in good health. What was sequenced was blood. The V call is TRBV6-5, the J call TRBJ2-5; 9 bases agree with TRBD1. The CDR3 DNA is TGTGCCAGCAGCTACAGGGGGCGCATGGAGACCCAGTACTTC. As protein: CASSYRGRMETQYF.